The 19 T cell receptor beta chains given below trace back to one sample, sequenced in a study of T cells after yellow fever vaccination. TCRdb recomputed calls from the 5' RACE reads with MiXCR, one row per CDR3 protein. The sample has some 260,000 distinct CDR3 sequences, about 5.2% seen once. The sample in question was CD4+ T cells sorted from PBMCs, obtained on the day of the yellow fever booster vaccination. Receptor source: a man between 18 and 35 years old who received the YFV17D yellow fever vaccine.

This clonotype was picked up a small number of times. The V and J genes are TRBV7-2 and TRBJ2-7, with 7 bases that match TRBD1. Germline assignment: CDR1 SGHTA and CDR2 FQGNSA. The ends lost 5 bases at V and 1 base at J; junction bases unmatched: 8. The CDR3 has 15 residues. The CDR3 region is CASSPEGTVSYEQYF. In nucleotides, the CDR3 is TGTGCCAGCAGCCCGGAAGGGACAGTTTCCTACGAGCAGTACTTC. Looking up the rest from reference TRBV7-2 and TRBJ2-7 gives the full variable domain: GAGVSQSPSNKVTEKGKDVELRCDPISGHTALYWYRQSLGQGLEFLIYFQGNSAPDKSGLPSDRFSAERTGGSVSTLTIQRTQQEDSAVYLCASSPEGTVSYEQYFGPGTRLTVT.

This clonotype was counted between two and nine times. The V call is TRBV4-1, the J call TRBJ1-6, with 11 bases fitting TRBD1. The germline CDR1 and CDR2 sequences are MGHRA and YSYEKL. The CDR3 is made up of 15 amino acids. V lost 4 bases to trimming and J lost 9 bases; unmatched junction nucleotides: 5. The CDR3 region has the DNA TGCGCCAGCAGCCGAGGACAGGGGGCACTTTCACCCCTCCACTTT. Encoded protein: CASSRGQGALSPLHF.

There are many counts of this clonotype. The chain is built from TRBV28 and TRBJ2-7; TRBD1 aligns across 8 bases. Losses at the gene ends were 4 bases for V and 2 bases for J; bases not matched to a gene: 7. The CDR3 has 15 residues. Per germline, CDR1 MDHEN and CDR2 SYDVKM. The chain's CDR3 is CASSSGQGGPYEQYV. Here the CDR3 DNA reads TGTGCCAGCAGTTCCGGACAGGGTGGCCCCTACGAGCAGTACGTC.

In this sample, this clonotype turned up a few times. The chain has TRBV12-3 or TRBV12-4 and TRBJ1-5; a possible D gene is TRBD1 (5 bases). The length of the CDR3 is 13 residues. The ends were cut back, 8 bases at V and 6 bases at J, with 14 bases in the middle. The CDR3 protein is CASGSLTVQPQHF. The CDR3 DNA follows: TGTGCCAGCGGATCCTTGACAGTTCAGCCCCAGCATTTT.

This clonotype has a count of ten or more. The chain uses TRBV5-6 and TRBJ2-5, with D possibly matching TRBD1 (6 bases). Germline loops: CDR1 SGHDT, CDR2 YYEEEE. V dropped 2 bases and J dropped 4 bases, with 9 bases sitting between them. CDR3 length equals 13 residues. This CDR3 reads CASSFLGGETQYF. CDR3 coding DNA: TGTGCCAGCAGCTTTCTAGGGGGAGAGACCCAGTACTTC.

The CDR3 coding sequence is TGTGCCAGCAGTTCCGGGACGGGAAACATTCAGTACTTC. This gives the protein CASSSGTGNIQYF. V usage is TRBV6-2 or TRBV6-3 and J usage is TRBJ2-4; possibly TRBD1 or TRBD2 for D (5 bases each). Trimming took off 4 bases at V and 6 bases at J, with 10 bases between the two ends. CDR3 size: 13 residues. From germline, CDR1 is MNHEY and CDR2 SVGEGT.

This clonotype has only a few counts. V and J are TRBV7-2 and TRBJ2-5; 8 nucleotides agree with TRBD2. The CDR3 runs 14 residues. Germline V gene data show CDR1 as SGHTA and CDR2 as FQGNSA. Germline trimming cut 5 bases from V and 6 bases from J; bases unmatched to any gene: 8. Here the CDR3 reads CASSPISGVQTQYF. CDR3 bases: TGTGCCAGCAGCCCCATTAGCGGGGTACAGACCCAGTACTTC.

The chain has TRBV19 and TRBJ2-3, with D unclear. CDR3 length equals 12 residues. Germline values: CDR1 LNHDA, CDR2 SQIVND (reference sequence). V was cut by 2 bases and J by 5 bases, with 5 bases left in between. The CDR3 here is CASSIRRDTQYF. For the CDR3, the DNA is TGTGCCAGTAGTATACGGAGAGATACGCAGTATTTT. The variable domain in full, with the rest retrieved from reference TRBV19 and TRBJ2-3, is DGGITQSPKYLFRKEGQNVTLSCEQNLNHDAMYWYRQDPGQGLRLIYYSQIVNDFQKGDIAEGYSVSREKKESFPLTVTSAQKNPTAFYLCASSIRRDTQYFGPGTRLTVL.

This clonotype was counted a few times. CDR3 nucleotides: TGCGCCAGCAGCCAGTTAGGAGCGGGGGGCTTGACAGATACGCAGTATTTT. It translates to CASSQLGAGGLTDTQYF. The gene calls are TRBV4-3 and TRBJ2-3; 9 positions match TRBD2. The V segment lost 3 bases and the J segment 3 bases; nucleotides outside the gene matches: 10. The CDR3 length is 17 residues. Per the germline V gene, CDR1 is LGHNA and CDR2 is YSLEER.

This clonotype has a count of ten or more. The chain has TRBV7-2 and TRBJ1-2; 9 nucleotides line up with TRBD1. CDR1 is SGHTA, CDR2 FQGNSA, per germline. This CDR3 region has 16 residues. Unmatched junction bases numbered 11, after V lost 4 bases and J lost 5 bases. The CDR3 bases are TGTGCCAGCAGCTATATATATAGAGGACAGGGGTATGGCTACACCTTC. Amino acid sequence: CASSYIYRGQGYGYTF.

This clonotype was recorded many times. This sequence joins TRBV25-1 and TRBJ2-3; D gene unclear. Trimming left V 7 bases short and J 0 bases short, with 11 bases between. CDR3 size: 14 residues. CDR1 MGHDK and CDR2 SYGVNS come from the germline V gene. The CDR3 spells CASTTAGSTDTQYF. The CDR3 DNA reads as TGTGCCAGCACTACCGCCGGAAGCACAGATACGCAGTATTTT.

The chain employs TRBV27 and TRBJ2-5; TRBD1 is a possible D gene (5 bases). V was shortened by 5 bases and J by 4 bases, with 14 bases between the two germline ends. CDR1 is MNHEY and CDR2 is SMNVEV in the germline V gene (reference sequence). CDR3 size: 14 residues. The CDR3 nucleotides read TGTGCCAGCAGTCCCAGGGATTTGAGAGAGACCCAGTACTTC. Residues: CASSPRDLRETQYF.

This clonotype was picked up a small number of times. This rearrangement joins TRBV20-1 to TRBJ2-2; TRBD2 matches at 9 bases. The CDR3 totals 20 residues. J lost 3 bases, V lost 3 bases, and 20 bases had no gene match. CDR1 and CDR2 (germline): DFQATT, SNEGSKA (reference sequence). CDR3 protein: CSASRALGSGGKRDTGELFF. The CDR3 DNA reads TGCAGTGCTAGTAGGGCCCTGGGTAGCGGGGGAAAGAGAGACACCGGGGAGCTGTTTTTT.

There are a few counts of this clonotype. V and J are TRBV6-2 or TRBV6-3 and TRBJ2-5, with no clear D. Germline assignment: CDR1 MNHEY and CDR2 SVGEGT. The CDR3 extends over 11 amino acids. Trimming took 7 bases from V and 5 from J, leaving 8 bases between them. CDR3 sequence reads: CASTARETQYF. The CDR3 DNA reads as TGTGCCAGCACAGCCAGGGAGACCCAGTACTTC.

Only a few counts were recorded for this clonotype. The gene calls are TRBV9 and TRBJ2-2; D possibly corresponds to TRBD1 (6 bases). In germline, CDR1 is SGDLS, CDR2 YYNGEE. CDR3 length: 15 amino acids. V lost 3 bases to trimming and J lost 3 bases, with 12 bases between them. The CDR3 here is CASSGGRGYTGELFF. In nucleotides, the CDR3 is TGTGCCAGCAGCGGAGGCAGGGGATACACCGGGGAGCTGTTTTTT.

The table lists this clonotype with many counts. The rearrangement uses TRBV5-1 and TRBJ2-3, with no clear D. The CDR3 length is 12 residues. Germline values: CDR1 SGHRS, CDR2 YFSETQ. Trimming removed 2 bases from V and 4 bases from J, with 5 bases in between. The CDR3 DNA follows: TGCGCCAGCAGCTTTGGGTCAGATACGCAGTATTTT. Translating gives CASSFGSDTQYF.

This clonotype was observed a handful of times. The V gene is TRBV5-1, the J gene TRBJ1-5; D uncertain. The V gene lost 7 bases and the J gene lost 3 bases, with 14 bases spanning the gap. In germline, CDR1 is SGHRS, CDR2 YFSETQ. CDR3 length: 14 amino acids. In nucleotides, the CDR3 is TGCGCCAGCCCACTGGAGGGAATCAATCAGCCCCAGCATTTT. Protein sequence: CASPLEGINQPQHF.

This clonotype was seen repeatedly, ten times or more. The CDR3 is CASSPRSTGRDMNTEAFF. The DNA of the CDR3 is TGTGCCAGCTCACCACGGTCGACAGGGCGCGACATGAACACTGAAGCTTTCTTT. V and J are TRBV18 and TRBJ1-1; TRBD1 aligns across 7 bases. V was clipped by 1 base and J by 0 bases; unmatched bases: 11. Germline assignment: CDR1 KGHSH and CDR2 LQKENI. The CDR3 spans 18 residues.

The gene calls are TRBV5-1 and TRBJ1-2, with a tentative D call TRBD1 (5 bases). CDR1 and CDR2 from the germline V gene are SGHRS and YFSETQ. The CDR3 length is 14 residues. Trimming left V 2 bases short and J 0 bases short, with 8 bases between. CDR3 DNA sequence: TGCGCCAGCAGCTTTACGACAGCTAACTATGGCTACACCTTC. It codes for CASSFTTANYGYTF.